Below, 13 T cell receptor beta chains from the same sample are listed, as sequenced in a study of PD-L1 blockade in urothelial cancer (dated by TCRdb to 2017 to 2019). Explained via the paper, the time point label denotes: pretreatment peripheral blood. The method behind the library was the immunoSEQ multiplex PCR assay. TCRdb took this table from immuneACCESS and kept in-frame rearrangements with V and J called. Such tables lack part of the clones; where checked against another copy, unresolved V genes explain under half of the gap, and the rest is unexplained. The sample table shows tens of thousands of clones, and 80% to 90% are seen once. Approximately 6.3% of the sample comes from the top ten. The sample consisted of PBMCs, taken around atezolizumab (anti-PD-L1) treatment. The receptor source for this set is a man in his fifties or sixties with urothelial cancer.

V gene TRBV28 combines with J gene TRBJ2-2; 9 bases are shared with TRBD1. The length of the CDR3 is 18 residues. V was pared by 3 bases and J by 4 bases, with 12 bases of the junction left unmatched. Germline-derived CDR1 and CDR2 are MDHEN and SYDVKM. CDR3 in amino acids: CASSLPSGQGFSTGELFF. DNA of the CDR3: TGTGCCAGCAGTTTGCCCTCAGGACAGGGGTTTAGCACCGGGGAGCTGTTTTTT.

This clone was detected only a few times. The gene calls are TRBV6-5 and TRBJ1-2; a possible D gene is TRBD1 (6 bases). The CDR3 has 13 amino acids. Germline V gene data show CDR1 as MNHEY and CDR2 as SVGAGI. Trimming pared 0 bases from V and 8 bases from J, leaving 10 bases between. This chain's CDR3 is CASSYSQGRGYTF. The CDR3 DNA reads TGTGCCAGCAGTTACTCCCAGGGGCGAGGCTACACCTTC.

This clone was counted between two and nine times. The chain recombines TRBV5-4 with TRBJ2-5; D gene uncertain. The CDR3 loop spans 16 amino acids. Germline V CDR1 and CDR2: SGHNT, YYREEE (reference sequence). V lost 0 bases to trimming and J lost 2 bases, with 14 bases between them. CDR3 protein: CASSLEQTGGQETQYF. The CDR3 DNA reads TGTGCCAGCAGCTTGGAACAGACCGGTGGGCAAGAGACCCAGTACTTC.

About this clone itself: Within the sample, other DNA sequences also encode this same CDR3. Written as DNA, the CDR3 is TGCGCCAGCAGCTTGGGGGATGGGGGCGAAAAACTGTTTTTT. It is translated as CASSLGDGGEKLFF. This sequence joins TRBV5-1 and TRBJ1-4; tentative D call: TRBD1 (6 bases). Trimming stripped 0 bases from V and 8 bases from J, with 11 bases between. The CDR3 length is 14 residues. Germline CDR1 SGHRS, CDR2 YFSETQ.

The CDR3 DNA reads TGTGCCAGCAGTAGGGGGGGAATAGCCTACGAGCAGTACTTC. It yields the protein CASSRGGIAYEQYF. The gene calls are TRBV6-1 and TRBJ2-7, with D perhaps TRBD2 (7 bases). This CDR3 spans 14 amino acids. V was trimmed by 5 bases and J by 2 bases, leaving 13 bases between them. Germline V gene data show CDR1 as MNHNS and CDR2 as SASEGT.

V is TRBV27 and J is TRBJ2-5; no clear D. V lost 5 bases and J 5 bases, leaving 15 bases between the germline ends. This CDR3 is built from 14 residues. Germline CDR1 and CDR2: MNHEY and SMNVEV (reference sequence). CDR3 in DNA: TGTGCCAGCAGTCCATCGGAGATAGCTGAGACCCAGTACTTC. Amino acid sequence: CASSPSEIAETQYF.

The gene calls are TRBV2 and TRBJ2-1; D unresolved. The germline V gene encodes CDR1 SNHLY and CDR2 FYNNEI. The CDR3 has 17 residues. V shed 2 bases and J shed 0 bases, with 14 bases lying between them. The CDR3 DNA reads TGTGCCAGCAGTGAATCTCCTCTAGGAAGCTCCTACAATGAGCAGTTCTTC. Amino acid sequence: CASSESPLGSSYNEQFF.

The chain employs TRBV5-1 and TRBJ1-1; perhaps TRBD1 as D (6 bases). Trimming shortened V by 2 bases and J by 3 bases, and 20 bases separated the two germline ends. Germline-derived CDR1 and CDR2 are SGHRS and YFSETQ. CDR3 length: 17 residues. The CDR3 region has the DNA TGCGCCAGCAGCTTCGGGAACAGGGACCTTAGGGACACTGAAGCTTTCTTT. Translated, it gives CASSFGNRDLRDTEAFF.

The chain links TRBV7-9 to TRBJ1-4; weak D call: TRBD1 (5 bases). The CDR3 runs 15 residues. The germline V gene encodes CDR1 SEHNR and CDR2 FQNEAQ (reference sequence). Trimming pared 5 bases from V and 7 bases from J, leaving 17 bases between. CDR3 sequence (DNA): TGTGCCAGCAGCCCCCCCGACAGTTTGGGTGAAAAACTGTTTTTT. Residues: CASSPPDSLGEKLFF.

The rearrangement uses TRBV6-1 and TRBJ2-7; D gene ambiguous. V was shortened by 1 base and J by 6 bases, with 7 bases between the two germline ends. CDR3 length: 12 residues. Per the germline V gene, CDR1 is MNHNS and CDR2 is SASEGT. CDR3 amino acids: CASSEVRIEQYF. The CDR3 region has the DNA TGTGCCAGCAGTGAAGTGAGGATCGAGCAGTACTTC.

The gene calls are TRBV7-9 and TRBJ2-7; the D is unclear. Germline CDR1 SEHNR, CDR2 FQNEAQ (reference sequence). CDR3 length: 12 residues. The V gene lost 3 bases and the J gene lost 5 bases, with 8 bases spanning the gap. The CDR3 region has the DNA TGTGCCAGCAGCTTTGAGGTCCACGAGCAGTACTTC. Its translation: CASSFEVHEQYF. The full variable domain, rest sourced from reference TRBV7-9 and TRBJ2-7, is DTGVSQNPRHKITKRGQNVTFRCDPISEHNRLYWYRQTLGQGPEFLTYFQNEAQLEKSRLLSDRFSAERPKGSFSTLEIQRTEQGDSAMYLCASSFEVHEQYFGPGTRLTVT.

The V gene is TRBV27, the J gene TRBJ2-5; TRBD2 matches 13 bases. Germline-derived CDR1 and CDR2 are MNHEY and SMNVEV (reference sequence). Unmatched junction bases numbered 9, after V lost 4 bases and J lost 4 bases. This CDR3 is 17 amino acids long. The CDR3 sequence: CASSSGLAGAGAETQYF. CDR3 coding DNA: TGTGCCAGCAGTTCCGGACTAGCGGGGGCCGGGGCAGAGACCCAGTACTTC.

This chain uses TRBV7-2 with TRBJ2-7; TRBD2 is a possible D gene (5 bases). Germline CDR1 SGHTA, CDR2 FQGNSA. The CDR3 runs to 13 residues. V lost 5 bases to trimming and J lost 2 bases, with 10 bases between them. The CDR3 sequence: CASSQTITYEQYF. DNA for the CDR3: TGTGCCAGCAGCCAGACTATCACCTACGAGCAGTACTTC.